These T cell receptor beta chains were read from a single sample in a study of shared clonotypes between healthy human individuals. The protocol was immunoSEQ multiplex PCR, while the TCRdb copy is restricted to in-frame clones and leaves out a portion. Of about 2,100,000 clones in the sample, about 92% were seen once. The sample was naive CD8+ T cells from PBMCs. These receptors came from a man younger than 30 in good health. Some clones in this sample may be carry-over from other donors' samples. CDR3s include the opening cysteine and the closing phenylalanine or tryptophan. Each record gives: J gene, V gene, clone size, D gene, CDR3 DNA, CDR3 protein. A D gene is named only where the DNA matches it firmly. Clone size appears in some rows only: once, few, many, or a class for an expanded clone.

>TRBJ2-6|TRBV4-3|.|.
TGCGCCAGCAGCCAAGTAAAGTATGGGATCATCGGGGCCAACGTCCTGACTTTC
CASSQVKYGIIGANVLTF
>TRBJ2-7|TRBV27|.|.
TGTGCCAGCAGTTTACTGCAGGATGAACATTACGAGCAGTACTTC
CASSLLQDEHYEQYF
>TRBJ1-1|TRBV7-9|.|.
TGTGCCAGCAGCTCCCCGGGGTTTTATTCATGGGGCACTGAAGCTTTCTTT
CASSSPGFYSWGTEAFF
>TRBJ2-5|TRBV27|.|.
TGTGCCAGCCGGGACCGTCCCTCCCAAGAGACCCAGTACTTC
CASRDRPSQETQYF
>TRBJ1-2|TRBV7-9|.|.
TGTGCCAGCAGCTTGTCAGGGATTGGCTATGGCTACACCTTC
CASSLSGIGYGYTF
>TRBJ1-5|TRBV7-8|.|.
TGTGCCAGCAGTTGGGGCCTCATTTCCTCGGGCAATCAGCCCCAGCATTTT
CASSWGLISSGNQPQHF
>TRBJ2-7|TRBV9|.|.
TGTGCCAGCAGCGTGTCTGGAGGGGGCGAGCAGTACTTC
CASSVSGGGEQYF
>TRBJ2-7|TRBV15|.|.
TGTGCCACCAGCCCGTCCAGATCGGTCGAGCAGTACTTC
CATSPSRSVEQYF
>TRBJ1-3|TRBV6-5|.|.
TGTGCCAGCAGTTACAATGGAGGGACGGGAAACACCATATATTTT
CASSYNGGTGNTIYF
>TRBJ1-1|TRBV5-1|.|.
TGCGCCAGCAGCCCGAAGACGGTCGGAGATATGAACACTGAAGCTTTCTTT
CASSPKTVGDMNTEAFF
>TRBJ2-1|TRBV7-9|once|TRBD2
TGTGCCAGCAGCCCCGCCGGGACTATGAAGGTCAATGAGCAGTTCTTC
CASSPAGTMKVNEQFF
>TRBJ2-7|TRBV29-1|.|.
TGCAGCGTTGCAGGGTCCCACGAGCAGTACTTC
CSVAGSHEQYF
>TRBJ1-2|TRBV27|once|TRBD1
TGTGCCAGCAGTATGACAGGGACTAACTATGGCTACACCTTC
CASSMTGTNYGYTF